Below are 30 T cell receptor beta chains sequenced from a single sample in a study of Graves' ophthalmopathy and Graves' hyperthyroidism. As the template, RNA transcripts were used to amplify TCR beta CDR3 regions. The library came from an HTBI-primed first-round RT-PCR and a second-round multiplex PCR. TCRdb reprocessed the multiplex PCR reads with MiXCR, giving one entry per CDR3 protein. Among approximately 700,000 distinct CDR3 sequences, roughly 41% were seen once, and the ten largest hold 44%. Sequenced: peripheral blood. Receptor source: an adult man with Graves' ophthalmopathy.

This clonotype was found a few times. The chain combines TRBV19 with TRBJ1-2; the match to TRBD1 covers 11 bases. Germline values: CDR1 LNHDA, CDR2 SQIVND (reference sequence). Losses at the gene ends were 4 bases for V and 4 bases for J; bases not matched to a gene: 8. The CDR3 has 16 amino acids. CDR3: CASSTSDRGLSYGYTF. The CDR3, as DNA: TGTGCCAGTAGTACGTCGGACAGGGGGCTCTCCTATGGCTACACCTTC.

This clonotype was picked up a small number of times. V is TRBV5-1 and J is TRBJ1-1; D is undetermined. V lost 0 bases to trimming and J lost 1 base, with 10 bases between them. This CDR3 has 15 residues. The germline gives CDR1 SGHRS, CDR2 YFSETQ. CDR3 sequence (DNA): TGCGCCAGCAGCTTGGCCCTACAGCCGAACACTGAAGCTTTCTTT. Its translation is CASSLALQPNTEAFF.

This clonotype was counted many times. The gene calls are TRBV19 and TRBJ1-2, with 8 bases that match TRBD1. After removal of 9 bases from V and 0 bases from J, the junction contained 6 bases not matched to a gene. This CDR3 has 14 amino acids. Germline CDR1 reads LNHDA; CDR2 reads SQIVND (reference sequence). The CDR3 DNA reads TGTGCCAGCAAGTCGGGACAGGCTAACTATGGCTACACCTTC. It specifies CASKSGQANYGYTF. The full variable domain, its missing parts supplied by reference TRBV19 and TRBJ1-2, is DGGITQSPKYLFRKEGQNVTLSCEQNLNHDAMYWYRQDPGQGLRLIYYSQIVNDFQKGDIAEGYSVSREKKESFPLTVTSAQKNPTAFYLCASKSGQANYGYTFGSGTRLTVV.

Comment on this clonotype: The junction departs from germline at one end; a sequencing error may be responsible. The V call is TRBV7-3, the J call TRBJ1-3; D is unclear. This CDR3 has 15 amino acids. Per the germline V gene, CDR1 is SGHTA and CDR2 is FQGTGA. In nucleotides, the CDR3 is TGTGCTAGCAGCTTATCTGAGGGCCCTGGAAACACCATATATTTT. It yields the protein CASSLSEGPGNTIYF.

This clonotype was seen a handful of times. The chain carries TRBV12-3 or TRBV12-4 and TRBJ1-1; 8 nucleotides agree with TRBD1. Trimming at V came to 2 bases and at J to 4 bases, leaving 12 bases not matched to a gene. This CDR3 is 17 amino acids long. CDR3 region: CASSLTRRTGWTTEAFF. The CDR3 DNA is TGTGCCAGCAGTTTAACGCGGAGGACAGGGTGGACCACTGAAGCTTTCTTT.

This clonotype was recorded a few times. The rearrangement uses TRBV25-1 and TRBJ1-6; D remains unclear. The CDR3 has 13 amino acids. With 11 bases removed from V and 3 bases from J, the gap between germline ends came to 11 bases. Germline values: CDR1 MGHDK, CDR2 SYGVNS. CDR3 sequence reads: CAGQQDYNSPLHF. The CDR3, as DNA: TGTGCCGGCCAGCAGGACTATAATTCACCCCTCCACTTT.

The chain is built from TRBV25-1 and TRBJ2-2; D is ambiguous. Germline CDR1 is MGHDK and CDR2 is SYGVNS. The CDR3 loop spans 15 amino acids. Trimming left V 11 bases short and J 4 bases short, with 20 bases between. CDR3 sequence (DNA): TGTGCCTGGAGTGCGGACCCCCCGGGCACCGGGGAGCTGTTTTTT. This codes for CAWSADPPGTGELFF.

V is TRBV5-1 and J is TRBJ2-5; D unresolved. Matching the DNA end better, TRBJ2-7 makes the J call doubtful. The CDR3 totals 15 residues. CDR1 is SGHRS and CDR2 is YFSETQ in the germline V gene. CDR3: CASSLGNPTSYEQYF. CDR3 nucleotides: TGCGCCAGCAGCTTGGGAAACCCGACCTCCTACGAGCAGTACTTC.

The V gene is TRBV18, the J gene TRBJ2-7; 8 bases are a match to TRBD2. Germline V gene sequence: CDR1 KGHSH, CDR2 LQKENI. Germline trimming cut 6 bases from V and 7 bases from J; bases unmatched to any gene: 14. The CDR3 length is 15 residues. The CDR3 DNA is TGTGCCAGCTCCATCGACGGACTGGGCGGGGGGGAGCAGTACTTC. It encodes CASSIDGLGGGEQYF.

This clonotype was recorded a few times. The J gene is TRBJ2-5, the V gene TRBV2, with D possibly being TRBD2 (5 bases). Germline V gene sequence: CDR1 SNHLY, CDR2 FYNNEI. The CDR3 sequence is 14 residues long. Trimming took off 5 bases at V and 4 bases at J, with 14 bases between the two ends. The CDR3 loop reads CASSYSAGRETQYF. The CDR3, as DNA: TGTGCCAGCAGTTACTCTGCGGGTCGAGAGACCCAGTACTTC.

V and J are TRBV12-3 or TRBV12-4 and TRBJ2-1, with D unclear. The CDR3 has 14 residues. Trimming removed 0 bases at V and 2 bases at J, with 5 bases between. DNA for the CDR3: TGTGCCAGCAGTTTAGCTTGGACCTACAATGAGCAGTTCTTC. Translation: CASSLAWTYNEQFF.

This chain uses TRBV7-9 with TRBJ1-2; no definite D call. V was clipped by 5 bases and J by 5 bases, with 12 bases between them. Germline values: CDR1 SEHNR, CDR2 FQNEAQ (reference sequence). The CDR3 is 13 amino acids. In nucleotides, the CDR3 is TGTGCCAGCAGCGCCAGGCCGGGGTATGGCTACACCTTC. Protein sequence: CASSARPGYGYTF.

Ten or more counts support this clonotype. The genes are TRBV2 and TRBJ1-4, with D tentatively TRBD1 (5 bases). The CDR3 runs to 13 residues. V gave up 7 bases and J gave up 4 bases, with 10 bases separating them. Germline CDR1 and CDR2: SNHLY and FYNNEI. CDR3 region: CASMTDYNEKLFF. The CDR3 bases are TGTGCCAGCATGACAGACTATAATGAAAAACTGTTTTTT. Full variable domain (rest looked up from reference TRBV2 and TRBJ1-4): EPEVTQTPSHQVTQMGQEVILRCVPISNHLYFYWYRQILGQKVEFLVSFYNNEISEKSEIFDDQFSVERPDGSNFTLKIRSTKLEDSAMYFCASMTDYNEKLFFGSGTQLSVL.

The chain joins TRBV7-2 to TRBJ2-5; D is possibly TRBD1 (6 bases). CDR1 is SGHTA, CDR2 FQGNSA, per germline. This CDR3 region has 15 residues. V lost 3 bases and J lost 3, with 14 bases in between. The CDR3 DNA reads as TGTGCCAGCAGCTTTGACAAGGGGGTCGAAGAGACCCAGTACTTC. Translated: CASSFDKGVEETQYF. Filled out from reference TRBV7-2 and TRBJ2-5, the complete variable domain reads GAGVSQSPSNKVTEKGKDVELRCDPISGHTALYWYRQSLGQGLEFLIYFQGNSAPDKSGLPSDRFSAERTGGSVSTLTIQRTQQEDSAVYLCASSFDKGVEETQYFGPGTRLLVL.

This clonotype was found a few times. J is TRBJ2-5 and V is TRBV11-1; no clear D gene. CDR1 SGHAT and CDR2 FQDESV come from the germline V gene (reference sequence). The germline V and J ends were trimmed by 1 base and 4 bases, with 13 bases remaining between them. There are 15 residues in the CDR3. The CDR3 loop is CASSLGRVIRETQYF. CDR3 in DNA: TGTGCCAGCAGCTTAGGCCGGGTGATCAGAGAGACCCAGTACTTC. Using reference TRBV11-1 and TRBJ2-5 for the parts outside the CDR3, the full variable domain is EAEVAQSPRYKITEKSQAVAFWCDPISGHATLYWYRQILGQGPELLVQFQDESVVDDSQLPKDRFSAERLKGVDSTLKIQPAELGDSAMYLCASSLGRVIRETQYFGPGTRLLVL.

This clonotype occurred a few times. V and J are TRBV5-1 and TRBJ1-1, with a tentative D call TRBD1 (5 bases). The CDR3 totals 15 residues. Per germline, CDR1 SGHRS and CDR2 YFSETQ. Trimming cost V 2 bases and J 6 bases, with 17 bases left between them. The CDR3 DNA follows: TGCGCCAGCAGCTTTTTACCGGGGCATGAAGCTGAAGCTTTCTTT. Encoded protein: CASSFLPGHEAEAFF.

This clonotype was detected a few times. V usage is TRBV13 and J usage is TRBJ2-7, with D unclear. CDR3 size: 12 residues. In germline, CDR1 is PRHDT, CDR2 FYEKMQ (reference sequence). The V and J ends lost 5 bases and 6 bases respectively, with 11 bases between them. Here the CDR3 reads CASSAIGGEQYF. DNA for the CDR3: TGTGCCAGCAGCGCTATCGGTGGCGAGCAGTACTTC.

This clonotype was detected many times. The rearrangement links TRBV20-1 to TRBJ1-1; D possibly corresponds to TRBD1 (6 bases). From germline, CDR1 is DFQATT and CDR2 SNEGSKA (reference sequence). Trimming pared 6 bases from V and 5 bases from J, leaving 13 bases between. The CDR3 contains 12 residues. The CDR3, as DNA: TGCAGTGCAAGGCAGGGGAGAACTGAAGCTTTCTTT. As protein: CSARQGRTEAFF.

This clonotype has a count of ten or more. This chain uses TRBV15 with TRBJ1-1; perhaps TRBD1 as D (5 bases). Germline V gene data show CDR1 as LNHNV and CDR2 as YYDKDF (reference sequence). V lost 3 bases to trimming and J lost 1 base, with 6 bases between them. CDR3 length equals 13 residues. The CDR3 protein is CATSSDRNTEAFF. CDR3 nucleotides: TGTGCCACCAGCAGTGACAGGAACACTGAAGCTTTCTTT. Combining the CDR3 with reference TRBV15 and TRBJ1-1 gives the whole variable domain DAMVIQNPRYQVTQFGKPVTLSCSQTLNHNVMYWYQQKSSQAPKLLFHYYDKDFNNEADTPDNFQSRRPNTSFCFLDIRSPGLGDTAMYLCATSSDRNTEAFFGQGTRLTVV.

The chain uses TRBV2 and TRBJ2-3; no reliable D call. V shed 7 bases and J shed 0 bases, with 11 bases lying between them. The CDR3 sequence is 14 residues long. Germline values: CDR1 SNHLY, CDR2 FYNNEI. The CDR3 region is CASTQLGSTDTQYF. Here the CDR3 DNA reads TGTGCCAGCACCCAACTCGGTAGCACAGATACGCAGTATTTT.

This clonotype was recorded a few times. The gene calls are TRBV7-8 and TRBJ2-7; TRBD1 matches 7 bases. The V gene's germline CDR1 is SGHVS and CDR2 FQNEAQ. CDR3 length: 14 residues. Trimming removed 6 bases from V and 2 bases from J; junction bases left unmatched: 7. The CDR3 spells CASSSIGGPYEQYF. CDR3 nucleotide sequence: TGTGCCAGCAGTTCCATAGGGGGCCCCTACGAGCAGTACTTC.

The V call is TRBV10-3, the J call TRBJ1-5; TRBD1 might be the D (5 bases). The V gene lost 6 bases and the J gene lost 5 bases, with 17 bases spanning the gap. Germline V gene sequence: CDR1 ENHRY, CDR2 SYGVKD. The CDR3 is 15 residues long. The CDR3 coding sequence is TGTGCCATCAGCTTGGAGGGGTCCCCCTATCAGCCCCAGCATTTT. It specifies CAISLEGSPYQPQHF.

The chain employs TRBV2 and TRBJ2-2, with TRBD1 matching 7 bases. Germline-derived CDR1 and CDR2 are SNHLY and FYNNEI. V shed 0 bases, J shed 6 bases, and the junction held 7 bases outside the gene matches. There are 16 residues in the CDR3. DNA of the CDR3: TGTGCCAGCAGTGAAGCTCGAGGGGGCGCGGCCGGGGAGCTGTTTTTT. Translating gives CASSEARGGAAGELFF.

This clonotype was seen repeatedly, ten times or more. The chain joins TRBV29-1 to TRBJ1-3; the D is unclear. CDR1 and CDR2 (germline): SQVTM, ANQGSEA. CDR3 size: 14 residues. The ends were cut back, 3 bases at V and 1 base at J, with 10 bases in the middle. CDR3 sequence (DNA): TGCAGCGTTGACTCCGGACTGTCTGGAAACACCATATATTTT. This encodes CSVDSGLSGNTIYF.

This clonotype has more than one count but fewer than ten. The chain combines TRBV7-9 with TRBJ2-5; D might be TRBD1 (6 bases). V was cut by 4 bases and J by 4 bases, with 10 bases left in between. This CDR3 contains 13 residues. The germline gives CDR1 SEHNR, CDR2 FQNEAQ (reference sequence). The CDR3 loop is CASSSRGLETQYF. Here the CDR3 DNA reads TGTGCCAGCAGCTCCAGGGGTTTAGAGACCCAGTACTTC.

At least ten counts were recorded for this clonotype. The CDR3 here is CAISEPNTGELFF. The CDR3, as DNA: TGTGCCATCAGTGAACCTAACACCGGGGAGCTGTTTTTT. The chain carries TRBV10-3 and TRBJ2-2; D is undetermined. This CDR3 spans 13 amino acids. Germline V gene lookup returns CDR1 ENHRY and CDR2 SYGVKD. V was trimmed by 3 bases and J by 2 bases, leaving 4 bases between them.

This clonotype was recorded a few times. One end of the junction varies from germline; a read error may be responsible. The chain combines TRBV10-3 with TRBJ2-5; 9 nucleotides agree with TRBD1. The CDR3 has 19 amino acids. Germline-derived CDR1 and CDR2 are ENHRY and SYGVKD. CDR3 nucleotide sequence: TGTGTCATCAGTGAGAACTTAAGCCGACAGGGGGAAGAGCGAGAGACCCAGTACTTC. Translated: CVISENLSRQGEERETQYF.

The genes are TRBV7-9 and TRBJ2-5, with TRBD1 matching over 11 bases. V shed 5 bases, J shed 0 bases, and the junction held 5 bases outside the gene matches. This CDR3 region has 16 residues. Per the germline V gene, CDR1 is SEHNR and CDR2 is FQNEAQ (reference sequence). The CDR3 reads CASSKGTGGYQETQYF. CDR3 bases: TGTGCCAGCAGCAAAGGGACAGGGGGTTACCAAGAGACCCAGTACTTC.

This clonotype showed up many times. The CDR3 loop reads CASSLGQLSLRTEAFF. In DNA, the CDR3 is TGTGCCAGCAGCTTAGGACAGTTATCATTGCGCACTGAAGCTTTCTTT. V usage is TRBV11-2 and J usage is TRBJ1-1; D might be TRBD1 (5 bases). V was cut by 1 base and J by 4 bases, with 16 bases left in between. The V gene's germline CDR1 is SGHAT and CDR2 FQNNGV. The CDR3 consists of 16 residues.

The chain is built from TRBV7-9 and TRBJ2-7, with unresolved D. The CDR3 extends over 14 amino acids. Trimming cost V 1 base and J 1 base, with 8 bases left between them. Germline V gene sequence: CDR1 SEHNR, CDR2 FQNEAQ (reference sequence). CDR3 sequence reads: CASSLGSESYEQYF. The CDR3 DNA reads TGTGCCAGCAGCTTAGGCAGCGAGTCCTACGAGCAGTACTTC.